The 19 T cell receptor beta chains in this list originate from one sample, sequenced in a study of vaccination and CD4 T cells after COVID-19 (dated by TCRdb to between 2021 and 2024). According to the study, the label for this sample's treatment or condition signals: roughly 11-day PBMC culture with coronavirus spike peptide pools or control peptides (ViraFEST assay). Their antigen targets remain unknown. Library creation used PCR. Sequencing took place on an Illumina iSeq 100. TCR sequencing of DNA from cultured CD4+ T cells used the Oncomine TCR Beta short-read assay at the Johns Hopkins FTIC core. TCRdb handled the public reads itself, with Q25 trimming in fastp and clone calling in MiXCR, and kept productive beta chains. Records with the same CDR3 protein are collapsed into one entry carrying the most frequent genes and DNA. The sample table shows more than 9,500 distinct CDR3 sequences, and 50% are seen once. The leading ten clones occupy roughly 30% of the sample.

The sequenced material came from CD4+ T cells from blood, cultured in vitro. The receptors originated from a human donor who had recovered from COVID-19.

The V gene is TRBV2, the J gene TRBJ1-3, with D unclear. V was cut by 2 bases and J by 4 bases, with 3 bases left in between. From germline, CDR1 is SNHLY and CDR2 FYNNEI. The CDR3 is made up of 12 amino acids. CDR3 nucleotides: TGTGCCAGCAGTGAACAGGGAAACACCATATATTTT. Translating it yields CASSEQGNTIYF. Drawing the rest from reference TRBV2 and TRBJ1-3, the complete variable domain is EPEVTQTPSHQVTQMGQEVILRCVPISNHLYFYWYRQILGQKVEFLVSFYNNEISEKSEIFDDQFSVERPDGSNFTLKIRSTKLEDSAMYFCASSEQGNTIYFGEGSWLTVV.

There are a few counts of this clonotype. The chain links TRBV5-4 to TRBJ1-1, with TRBD1 as a possible D gene (5 bases). CDR1 and CDR2 (germline): SGHNT, YYREEE (reference sequence). The CDR3 sequence is 13 residues long. The V gene lost 0 bases and the J gene lost 8 bases, with 11 bases spanning the gap. The CDR3 region is CASSLGRDREAFF. The DNA of the CDR3 is TGTGCCAGCAGCTTGGGAAGGGACCGAGAAGCTTTCTTT.

The CDR3 DNA follows: TGTGCCTCCTCCTTGGGTGTTCGCACTGAAGCTTTCTTT. Amino acid sequence: CASSLGVRTEAFF. The rearrangement links TRBV2 to TRBJ1-1; D remains ambiguous. Trimming removed 11 bases at V and 4 bases at J, with 17 bases between. CDR1 and CDR2 (germline): SNHLY, FYNNEI. The CDR3 has 13 amino acids.

This clonotype turned up a few times. The chain employs TRBV20-1 and TRBJ2-7; D may correspond to TRBD1 or TRBD2 (6 bases each). CDR3 size: 12 residues. Germline-derived CDR1 and CDR2 are DFQATT and SNEGSKA (reference sequence). The V end lost 5 bases, the J end lost 5 bases, and 13 bases lay between the germline ends. This CDR3 is CSASRGLNEQYF. DNA of the CDR3: TGCAGTGCTTCCCGGGGGCTCAACGAGCAGTACTTC.

CDR3 coding DNA: TGTGCCAGCAGACCGGGACAGCAGAACACTGAAGCTTTCTTT. It translates to CASRPGQQNTEAFF. This chain connects TRBV12-3 or TRBV12-4 to TRBJ1-1, with 7 positions matching TRBD1. CDR3 length: 14 amino acids. V lost 6 bases and J lost 1; bases outside the gene matches: 5.

The rearrangement uses TRBV20-1 and TRBJ1-2; D ambiguous. V lost 3 bases and J lost 0, with 17 bases in between. This CDR3 region has 16 residues. Per germline, CDR1 DFQATT and CDR2 SNEGSKA (reference sequence). As DNA, the CDR3 is TGCAGTGCTAGTCCTGGGGTGCAGAGCCCTAACTATGGCTACACCTTC. Translated, it gives CSASPGVQSPNYGYTF.

The genes are TRBV5-5 and TRBJ2-3, with TRBD1 identical over 7 bases. The CDR3 runs 15 residues. Germline-derived CDR1 and CDR2 are SGHKS and YYEKEE (reference sequence). V was pared by 6 bases and J by 3 bases, with 10 bases of the junction left unmatched. The CDR3 DNA sequence: TGTGCCAGCAACCTACCGGGACAGCGAACAGATACGCAGTATTTT. Translated: CASNLPGQRTDTQYF.

The chain is built from TRBV4-1 and TRBJ1-1, with a tentative D call TRBD1 (5 bases). In germline, CDR1 is MGHRA, CDR2 YSYEKL. This CDR3 region has 15 residues. Trimming removed 0 bases at V and 2 bases at J, with 10 bases between. In DNA, the CDR3 is TGCGCCAGCAGCCAAGAGTCAGGGCTAAACACTGAAGCTTTCTTT. Amino acids: CASSQESGLNTEAFF.

This clonotype has only one observation. The J gene is TRBJ2-7, the V gene TRBV24-1, with 8 nucleotides matching TRBD1. V lost 4 bases, J lost 1 base, and 11 bases stayed unmatched. The germline V gene encodes CDR1 KGHDR and CDR2 SFDVKD. The CDR3 has 17 amino acids. CDR3 residues: CATSDPTFRGLSYEQYF. CDR3 in DNA: TGTGCCACCAGTGACCCCACGTTCAGGGGGCTTTCCTACGAGCAGTACTTC.

The rearrangement uses TRBV7-8 and TRBJ2-5; D perhaps matches TRBD1 (6 bases). This CDR3 comprises 17 residues. The germline V gene encodes CDR1 SGHVS and CDR2 FQNEAQ. With 2 bases removed from V and 10 bases from J, the gap between germline ends came to 26 bases. The CDR3 coding sequence is TGTGCCAGCAGCTTAAAAGAGGACAGTCGGTTGTTTGGGGACCAGTACTTC. Protein: CASSLKEDSRLFGDQYF.

The chain combines TRBV30 with TRBJ1-2; D is ambiguous. CDR1 and CDR2 from the germline V gene are GTSNPN and SVGIG (reference sequence). Trimming shortened V by 1 base and J by 8 bases, and 20 bases separated the two germline ends. This CDR3 spans 15 amino acids. CDR3 sequence reads: CAWSDLGGPSGGYTF. The DNA for the CDR3 is TGTGCCTGGAGTGACCTTGGCGGGCCCTCGGGAGGCTACACCTTC. Based on the CDR3 plus reference TRBV30 and TRBJ1-2, the full variable domain is SQTIHQWPATLVQPVGSPLSLECTVEGTSNPNLYWYRQAAGRGLQLLFYSVGIGQISSEVPQNLSASRPQDRQFILSSKKLLLSDSGFYLCAWSDLGGPSGGYTFGSGTRLTVV.

The chain has TRBV20-1 and TRBJ1-1, with 7 positions matching TRBD1. The CDR3 runs 15 residues. From germline, CDR1 is DFQATT and CDR2 SNEGSKA (reference sequence). Germline trimming cut 2 bases from V and 3 bases from J; bases unmatched to any gene: 9. CDR3 DNA: TGCAGTGCTAGAAAGCTCGACAGGGAGGACACTGAAGCTTTCTTT. Its translation: CSARKLDREDTEAFF.

The rearrangement joins TRBV2 to TRBJ2-1, with D tentatively TRBD1 or TRBD2 (5 bases each). Germline lookup yields CDR1 SNHLY and CDR2 FYNNEI. The CDR3 sequence is 14 residues long. Trimming took 7 bases from V and 3 from J, leaving 13 bases between them. CDR3 loop: CASMRGPNYNEQFF. DNA for the CDR3: TGTGCCAGCATGAGGGGCCCTAACTACAATGAGCAGTTCTTC.

A few counts support this clonotype. The J gene is TRBJ1-5, the V gene TRBV7-7; unclear D gene. This CDR3 spans 15 amino acids. V dropped 1 base and J dropped 1 base, with 8 bases sitting between them. Germline V lookup: CDR1 SSHAT, CDR2 FNYEAQ (reference sequence). This CDR3 is CASSLVSRSNQPQHF. CDR3 coding DNA: TGTGCCAGCAGCTTAGTCAGCCGAAGCAATCAGCCCCAGCATTTT.

This chain uses TRBV20-1 with TRBJ2-3; D possibly corresponds to TRBD2 (6 bases). The CDR3 has 13 amino acids. Germline V lookup: CDR1 DFQATT, CDR2 SNEGSKA (reference sequence). Trimming took 5 bases from V and 3 from J, leaving 12 bases between them. CDR3 residues: CSAEDRGTDTQYF. The CDR3 region has the DNA TGCAGTGCTGAAGACCGGGGGACAGATACGCAGTATTTT.

V usage is TRBV20-1 and J usage is TRBJ2-1; 12 nucleotides align to TRBD1. The CDR3 spans 14 residues. Per the germline V gene, CDR1 is DFQATT and CDR2 is SNEGSKA (reference sequence). Trimming cost V 1 base and J 8 bases; bases outside gene matches: 3. The CDR3 protein is CSARAGTGGYEQFF. In nucleotides, the CDR3 is TGCAGTGCTAGAGCCGGGACAGGGGGCTATGAGCAGTTCTTC.

As DNA, the CDR3 is TGTGCCAGCAGTTTAATTCTCCGGGGGCTCTACGAGCAGTACTTC. Translating gives CASSLILRGLYEQYF. The V gene is TRBV27, the J gene TRBJ2-7; D possibly uses TRBD1 or TRBD2 (6 bases each). Germline CDR1 is MNHEY and CDR2 is SMNVEV (reference sequence). V lost 2 bases, J lost 3 bases, and 14 bases lay in between. The CDR3 has 15 amino acids.

The rearrangement uses TRBV6-1 and TRBJ2-5, with D perhaps TRBD1 (6 bases). Trimming took off 2 bases at V and 7 bases at J, with 14 bases between the two ends. Germline-derived CDR1 and CDR2 are MNHNS and SASEGT. There are 14 residues in the CDR3. CDR3 DNA: TGTGCCAGCAGTGAAAGGGCAGGGGTCGGGACCCAGTACTTC. Its protein is CASSERAGVGTQYF.

V gene TRBV6-2 or TRBV6-3 combines with J gene TRBJ2-2; D is unclear. In germline, CDR1 is MNHEY, CDR2 SVGEGT. The CDR3 sequence is 11 residues long. V was cut by 4 bases and J by 5 bases, with 2 bases left in between. The DNA for the CDR3 is TGTGCCAGCAGTTCGACCGGGGAGCTGTTTTTT. Its protein product is CASSSTGELFF.